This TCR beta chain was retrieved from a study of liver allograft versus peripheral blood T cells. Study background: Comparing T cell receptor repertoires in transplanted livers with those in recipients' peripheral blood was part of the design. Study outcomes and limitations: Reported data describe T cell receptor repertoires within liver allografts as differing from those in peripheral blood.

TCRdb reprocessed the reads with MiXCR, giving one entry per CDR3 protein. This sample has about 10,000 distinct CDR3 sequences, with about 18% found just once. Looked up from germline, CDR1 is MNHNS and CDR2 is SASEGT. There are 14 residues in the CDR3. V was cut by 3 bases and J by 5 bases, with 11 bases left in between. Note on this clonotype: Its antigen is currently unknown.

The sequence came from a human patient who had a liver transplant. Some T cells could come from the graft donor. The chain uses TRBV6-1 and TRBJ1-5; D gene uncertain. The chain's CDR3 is CASSDSQVDQPQHF. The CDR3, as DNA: TGTGCCAGCAGTGATAGCCAGGTTGATCAGCCCCAGCATTTT.